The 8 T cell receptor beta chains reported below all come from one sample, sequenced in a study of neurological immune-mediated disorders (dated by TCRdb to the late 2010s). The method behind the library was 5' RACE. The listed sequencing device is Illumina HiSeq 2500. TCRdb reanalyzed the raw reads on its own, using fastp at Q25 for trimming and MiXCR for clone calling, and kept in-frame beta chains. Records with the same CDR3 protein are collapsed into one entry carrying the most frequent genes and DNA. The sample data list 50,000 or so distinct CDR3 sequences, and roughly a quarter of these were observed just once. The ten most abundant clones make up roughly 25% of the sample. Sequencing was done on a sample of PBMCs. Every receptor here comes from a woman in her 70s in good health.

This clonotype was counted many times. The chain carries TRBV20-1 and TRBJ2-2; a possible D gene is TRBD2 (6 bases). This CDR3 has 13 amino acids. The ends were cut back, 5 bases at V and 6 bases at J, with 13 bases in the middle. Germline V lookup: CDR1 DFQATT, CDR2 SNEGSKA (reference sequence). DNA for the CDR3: TGCAGTGCTTATAGCGGTCGTCCCGGGGAGCTGTTTTTT. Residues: CSAYSGRPGELFF.

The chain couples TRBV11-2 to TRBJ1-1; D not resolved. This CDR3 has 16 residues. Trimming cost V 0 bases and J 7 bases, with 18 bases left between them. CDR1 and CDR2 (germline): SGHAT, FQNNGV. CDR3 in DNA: TGTGCCAGCAGCTTAGATGGAAAATTAGGGAGAGGTGAAGCTTTCTTT. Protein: CASSLDGKLGRGEAFF.

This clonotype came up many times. CDR3 sequence (DNA): TGTGCCAGCATTCCGCCGCAGGGGGGCTCCTACAATGAGCAGTTCTTC. It is translated as CASIPPQGGSYNEQFF. This chain links TRBV28 with TRBJ2-1; the D gene is possibly TRBD1 (7 bases). Germline V CDR1 and CDR2: MDHEN, SYDVKM. Trimming shortened V by 7 bases and J by 0 bases, and 16 bases separated the two germline ends. The CDR3 runs 16 residues.

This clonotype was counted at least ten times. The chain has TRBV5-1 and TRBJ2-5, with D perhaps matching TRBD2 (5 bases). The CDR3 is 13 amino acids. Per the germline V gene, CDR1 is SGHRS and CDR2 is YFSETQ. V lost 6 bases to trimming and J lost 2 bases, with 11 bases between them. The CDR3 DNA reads TGCGCCAGCATGGAGACGGGGCAAGAGACCCAGTACTTC. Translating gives CASMETGQETQYF.

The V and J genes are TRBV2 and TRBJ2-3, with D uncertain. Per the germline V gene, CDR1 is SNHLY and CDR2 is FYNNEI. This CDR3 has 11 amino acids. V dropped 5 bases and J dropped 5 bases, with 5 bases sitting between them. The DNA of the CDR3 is TGTGCCAGCAGTCGGATAGATACGCAGTATTTT. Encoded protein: CASSRIDTQYF. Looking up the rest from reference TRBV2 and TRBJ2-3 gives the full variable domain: EPEVTQTPSHQVTQMGQEVILRCVPISNHLYFYWYRQILGQKVEFLVSFYNNEISEKSEIFDDQFSVERPDGSNFTLKIRSTKLEDSAMYFCASSRIDTQYFGPGTRLTVL.

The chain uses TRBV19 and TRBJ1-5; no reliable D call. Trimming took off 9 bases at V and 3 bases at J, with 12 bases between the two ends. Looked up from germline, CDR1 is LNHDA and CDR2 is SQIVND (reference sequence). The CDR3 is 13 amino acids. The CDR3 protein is CASTGLNNQPQHF. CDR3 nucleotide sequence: TGTGCCAGCACCGGACTGAACAATCAGCCCCAGCATTTT. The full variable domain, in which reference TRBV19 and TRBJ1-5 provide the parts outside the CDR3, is DGGITQSPKYLFRKEGQNVTLSCEQNLNHDAMYWYRQDPGQGLRLIYYSQIVNDFQKGDIAEGYSVSREKKESFPLTVTSAQKNPTAFYLCASTGLNNQPQHFGDGTRLSIL.

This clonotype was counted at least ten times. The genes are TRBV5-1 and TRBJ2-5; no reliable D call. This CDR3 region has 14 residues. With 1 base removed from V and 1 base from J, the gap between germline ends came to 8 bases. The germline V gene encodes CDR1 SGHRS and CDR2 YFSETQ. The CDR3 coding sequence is TGCGCCAGCAGCTTGTCGGCAGCCCAAGAGACCCAGTACTTC. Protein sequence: CASSLSAAQETQYF. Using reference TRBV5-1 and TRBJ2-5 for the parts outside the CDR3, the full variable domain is KAGVTQTPRYLIKTRGQQVTLSCSPISGHRSVSWYQQTPGQGLQFLFEYFSETQRNKGNFPGRFSGRQFSNSRSEMNVSTLELGDSALYLCASSLSAAQETQYFGPGTRLLVL.

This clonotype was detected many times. The CDR3 is CASSPSPGTSSGIQYF. The CDR3 DNA reads as TGCGCCAGCAGCCCTAGTCCCGGGACTAGCTCTGGCATTCAGTACTTC. The chain couples TRBV5-1 to TRBJ2-4; 9 nucleotides match TRBD2. Losses at the gene ends were 4 bases for V and 9 bases for J; bases not matched to a gene: 14. This CDR3 has 16 amino acids. Looked up from germline, CDR1 is SGHRS and CDR2 is YFSETQ.